The rows below give T cell receptor beta chains drawn from one sample of a study of blood T cell repertoires in COVID-19. Assay used: immunoSEQ multiplex PCR; TCRdb lists only in-frame clones, some missing. The repertoire has some 47,000 clones, 80% to 90% of them found once; the top ten carry 4.5% to 6%. The sequenced sample consisted of peripheral blood. These receptors came from a man in his 60s with active COVID-19. CDR3s include the opening cysteine and the closing phenylalanine or tryptophan. Fields, in order: clone size, V gene, D gene, J gene, CDR3 protein, CDR3 DNA. D genes are given only for firm matches. Clone size appears in some rows only: once, few, many, or a class for an expanded clone.

size: NA
V: TRBV6-2/TRBV6-3
D: TRBD2
J: TRBJ2-5
CDR3: CASSYRLYAREFDETQYF
DNA: TGTGCCAGCAGTTACCGTCTCTACGCGCGGGAGTTTGACGAGACCCAGTACTTC

size: once
V: TRBV12-3/TRBV12-4
D: NA
J: TRBJ1-6
CDR3: CASSFNRNSPLHF
DNA: TGTGCCAGCAGTTTTAACAGGAATTCACCCCTCCACTTT

size: NA
V: TRBV7-7
D: NA
J: TRBJ2-1
CDR3: CASSLSPQGEQFF
DNA: TGTGCCAGCAGCTTAAGCCCCCAGGGAGAGCAGTTCTTC

size: NA
V: TRBV18
D: TRBD2
J: TRBJ2-5
CDR3: CASSPPGLAGGETQYF
DNA: TGTGCCAGCTCACCACCAGGACTAGCGGGAGGGGAGACCCAGTACTTC

size: NA
V: TRBV29-1
D: NA
J: TRBJ2-7
CDR3: CSAGRSGRNYEQYF
DNA: TGCAGCGCCGGCCGTAGTGGGAGGAACTACGAGCAGTACTTC

size: NA
V: TRBV4-2
D: TRBD1
J: TRBJ2-1
CDR3: CASSQTGTGGYNEQFF
DNA: TGTGCCAGCAGCCAAACCGGGACAGGGGGCTACAATGAGCAGTTCTTC

size: NA
V: TRBV29-1
D: NA
J: TRBJ2-3
CDR3: CSVRTRLSTDTQYF
DNA: TGCAGCGTGAGGACACGCCTGAGCACAGATACGCAGTATTTT

size: NA
V: TRBV11-2
D: TRBD1
J: TRBJ1-2
CDR3: CASSRQGNFGYTF
DNA: TGTGCCAGCAGCCGACAGGGGAACTTTGGCTACACCTTC

size: NA
V: TRBV29-1
D: TRBD2
J: TRBJ2-7
CDR3: CSAKAIGTSGGYEQYF
DNA: TGCAGCGCCAAGGCGATCGGAACTAGCGGGGGTTACGAGCAGTACTTC

size: NA
V: TRBV11-2
D: TRBD1
J: TRBJ2-1
CDR3: CASSSRTGGAHNEQFF
DNA: TGTGCCAGCAGTTCACGCACAGGGGGCGCCCACAATGAGCAGTTCTTC

size: NA
V: TRBV9
D: NA
J: TRBJ1-2
CDR3: CASSPFYYGYTF
DNA: TGTGCCAGCAGCCCCTTTTACTATGGCTACACCTTC

size: NA
V: TRBV4-3
D: TRBD1
J: TRBJ2-7
CDR3: CASSQELDRTGAWNEQYF
DNA: TGCGCCAGCAGCCAAGAACTAGACCGGACAGGGGCCTGGAACGAGCAGTACTTC

size: NA
V: TRBV30
D: NA
J: TRBJ2-6
CDR3: CAWASGAGANVLTF
DNA: TGTGCCTGGGCCTCAGGGGCTGGGGCCAACGTCCTGACTTTC

size: once
V: TRBV6-5
D: TRBD2
J: TRBJ2-4
CDR3: CASKRGLAQRIQYF
DNA: TGTGCCAGCAAACGAGGACTAGCTCAACGCATTCAGTACTTC

size: NA
V: TRBV19
D: TRBD2
J: TRBJ2-3
CDR3: CASSIATSGTDTQYF
DNA: TGTGCCAGTAGTATTGCGACTAGCGGCACAGATACGCAGTATTTT

size: NA
V: TRBV11-2
D: NA
J: TRBJ1-1
CDR3: CASSLERGSTEAFF
DNA: TGTGCCAGCAGCTTGGAACGGGGATCCACTGAAGCTTTCTTT

size: NA
V: TRBV7-2
D: NA
J: TRBJ2-2
CDR3: CASSLNGANTGELFF
DNA: TGTGCCAGCAGCTTAAACGGGGCGAACACCGGGGAGCTGTTTTTT

size: NA
V: TRBV9
D: TRBD2
J: TRBJ2-5
CDR3: CASSVVFTSGNRETQYF
DNA: TGTGCCAGCAGCGTAGTGTTTACTAGCGGGAATAGGGAGACCCAGTACTTC

size: NA
V: TRBV4-1
D: TRBD2
J: TRBJ2-1
CDR3: CASSPGLAERNEQFF
DNA: TGCGCCAGCAGCCCCGGACTAGCGGAGCGCAATGAGCAGTTCTTC

size: NA
V: TRBV25-1
D: TRBD1
J: TRBJ2-7
CDR3: CASSEGTGEVNEQYF
DNA: TGTGCCAGCAGTGAAGGGACAGGGGAGGTGAACGAGCAGTACTTC

size: NA
V: TRBV2
D: NA
J: TRBJ1-3
CDR3: CASRYREGNTIYF
DNA: TGTGCCAGCCGTTACCGGGAGGGAAACACCATATATTTT

size: NA
V: TRBV28
D: TRBD1
J: TRBJ2-7
CDR3: CASSGTEYEQYF
DNA: TGTGCCAGCAGTGGGACAGAGTACGAGCAGTACTTC

size: NA
V: TRBV24-1
D: NA
J: TRBJ2-6
CDR3: CATSLSRAVSGANVLTF
DNA: TGTGCCACCAGTCTCTCCAGAGCGGTCTCTGGGGCCAACGTCCTGACTTTC

size: NA
V: TRBV7-3
D: TRBD1
J: TRBJ2-3
CDR3: CASSPARDRVTDTQYF
DNA: TGTGCCAGCAGCCCGGCCCGGGACAGGGTGACAGATACGCAGTATTTT

size: NA
V: TRBV15
D: NA
J: TRBJ2-7
CDR3: CATSRASTSLEQYF
DNA: TGTGCCACCAGCAGAGCCTCGACTAGTCTCGAGCAGTACTTC

size: NA
V: TRBV27
D: TRBD2
J: TRBJ2-7
CDR3: CASSSGGSSYSYEQYF
DNA: TGTGCCAGCAGTTCGGGGGGTAGCTCCTACTCCTACGAGCAGTACTTC

size: NA
V: TRBV11-3
D: TRBD1
J: TRBJ2-1
CDR3: CASSPDRASVNEQFF
DNA: TGTGCCAGCAGCCCGGACAGGGCGTCGGTCAATGAGCAGTTCTTC

size: NA
V: TRBV7-2
D: TRBD2
J: TRBJ2-5
CDR3: CASSLVAGGPGETQYF
DNA: TGTGCCAGCAGCTTAGTAGCGGGAGGGCCGGGAGAGACCCAGTACTTC

size: NA
V: TRBV4-3
D: NA
J: TRBJ2-3
CDR3: CASSHQVRRDTQYF
DNA: TGCGCCAGCAGCCACCAGGTCCGGAGGGATACGCAGTATTTT

size: NA
V: TRBV24-1
D: TRBD1
J: TRBJ1-4
CDR3: CATSDPRTGNEKLFF
DNA: TGTGCCACCAGTGATCCGAGGACAGGGAATGAAAAACTGTTTTTT

size: NA
V: TRBV9
D: NA
J: TRBJ1-6
CDR3: CASSPLQGTNSPLHF
DNA: TGTGCCAGCAGCCCACTCCAGGGGACCAATTCACCCCTCCACTTT

size: NA
V: TRBV9
D: TRBD1
J: TRBJ1-1
CDR3: CASSPRGQTEAFF
DNA: TGTGCCAGCAGCCCCAGGGGGCAGACTGAAGCTTTCTTT

size: NA
V: TRBV10-3
D: TRBD2
J: TRBJ2-1
CDR3: CASAGLAGSGLSYNEQFF
DNA: TGTGCCAGCGCGGGACTAGCGGGATCCGGCCTCTCCTACAATGAGCAGTTCTTC

size: once
V: TRBV24-1
D: NA
J: TRBJ2-5
CDR3: CATSDLGAGKGSETQYF
DNA: TGTGCCACCAGTGATTTGGGGGCGGGGAAGGGGTCGGAGACCCAGTACTTC

size: NA
V: TRBV9
D: NA
J: TRBJ2-3
CDR3: CASSVGASTDTQYF
DNA: TGTGCCAGCAGCGTAGGGGCTAGCACAGATACGCAGTATTTT